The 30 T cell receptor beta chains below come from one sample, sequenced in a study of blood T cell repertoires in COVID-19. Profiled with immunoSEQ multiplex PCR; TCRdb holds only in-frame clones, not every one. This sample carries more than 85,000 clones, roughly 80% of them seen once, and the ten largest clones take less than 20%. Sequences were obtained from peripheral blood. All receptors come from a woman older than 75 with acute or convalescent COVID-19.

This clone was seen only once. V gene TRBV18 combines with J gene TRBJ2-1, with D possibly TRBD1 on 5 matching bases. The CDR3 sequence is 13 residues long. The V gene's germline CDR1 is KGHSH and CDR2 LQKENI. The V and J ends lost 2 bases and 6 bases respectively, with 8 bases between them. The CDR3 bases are TGTGCCAGCTCACCAGTAAGGGGCAATGAGCAGTTCTTC. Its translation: CASSPVRGNEQFF.

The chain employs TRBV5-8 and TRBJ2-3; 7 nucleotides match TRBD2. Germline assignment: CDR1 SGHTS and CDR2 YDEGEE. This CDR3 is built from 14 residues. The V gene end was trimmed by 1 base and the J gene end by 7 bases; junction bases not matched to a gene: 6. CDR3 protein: CASSLNLADHTQYF. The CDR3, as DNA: TGTGCCAGCAGCTTGAACCTAGCGGATCATACGCAGTATTTT.

The DNA for the CDR3 is TGTGCCAGCTCGGACATGGCTATAGGAGGCTACACCTTC. It codes for CASSDMAIGGYTF. This sequence joins TRBV18 and TRBJ1-2; TRBD1 might be the D (5 bases). V was clipped by 6 bases and J by 8 bases, with 16 bases between them. The CDR3 spans 13 residues. The germline V gene has CDR1 KGHSH and CDR2 LQKENI.

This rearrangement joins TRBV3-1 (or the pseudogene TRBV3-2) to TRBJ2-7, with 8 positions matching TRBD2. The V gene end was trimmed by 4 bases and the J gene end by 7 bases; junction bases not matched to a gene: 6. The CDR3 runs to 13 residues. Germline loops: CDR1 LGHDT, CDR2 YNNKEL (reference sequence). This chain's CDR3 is CASSRGTRGEQYV. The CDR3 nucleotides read TGTGCCAGCAGCCGAGGGACTAGGGGGGAGCAGTACGTC.

CDR3 DNA sequence: TGTGCCACCAGTGATTTGGCCAGGTCCAAAATGTTTTTT. Its translation is CATSDLARSKMFF. V gene TRBV24-1 combines with J gene TRBJ2-2; D gene uncertain. Trimming shortened V by 0 bases and J by 15 bases, and 13 bases separated the two germline ends. Germline loops: CDR1 KGHDR, CDR2 SFDVKD. The CDR3 sequence is 13 residues long.

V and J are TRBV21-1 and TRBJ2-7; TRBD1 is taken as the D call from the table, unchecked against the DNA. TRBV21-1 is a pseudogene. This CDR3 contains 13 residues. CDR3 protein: CASSKRTGKRQYV. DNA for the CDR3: TGTGCCAGCAGCAAACGGACAGGGAAAAGGCAGTACGTC.

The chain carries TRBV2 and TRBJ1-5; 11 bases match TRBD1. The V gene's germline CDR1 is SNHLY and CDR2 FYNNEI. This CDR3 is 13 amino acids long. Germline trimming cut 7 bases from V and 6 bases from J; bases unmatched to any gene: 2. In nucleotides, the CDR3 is TGTGCCAGCACTGGGACAGGGGGTCAGCCCCAGCATTTT. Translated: CASTGTGGQPQHF.

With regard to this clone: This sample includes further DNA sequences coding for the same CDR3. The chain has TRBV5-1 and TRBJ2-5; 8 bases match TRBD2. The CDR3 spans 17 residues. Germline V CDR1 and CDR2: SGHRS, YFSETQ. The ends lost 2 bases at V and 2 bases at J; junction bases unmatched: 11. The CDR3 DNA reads TGCGCCAGCAGCTTAGGGGCGGGAGGACATTTTCAAGAGACCCAGTACTTC. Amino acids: CASSLGAGGHFQETQYF.

CDR3 amino acids: CASSPSPGGYNEQFF. CDR3 DNA: TGTGCCAGCAGCCCGAGCCCAGGGGGATACAATGAGCAGTTCTTC. The chain uses TRBV7-9 and TRBJ2-1, with 7 bases matching TRBD1. CDR3 length: 15 residues. Germline loops: CDR1 SEHNR, CDR2 FQNEAQ (reference sequence). The junction had 8 bases not matched to a gene; V was cut back by 5 bases and J by 4 bases.

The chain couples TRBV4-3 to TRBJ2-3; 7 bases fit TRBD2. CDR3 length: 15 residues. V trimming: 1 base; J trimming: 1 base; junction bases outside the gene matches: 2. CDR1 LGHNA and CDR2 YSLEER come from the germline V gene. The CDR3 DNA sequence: TGCGCCAGCAGCCAAGGACTAGCACGCACAGATACGCAGTATTTT. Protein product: CASSQGLARTDTQYF.

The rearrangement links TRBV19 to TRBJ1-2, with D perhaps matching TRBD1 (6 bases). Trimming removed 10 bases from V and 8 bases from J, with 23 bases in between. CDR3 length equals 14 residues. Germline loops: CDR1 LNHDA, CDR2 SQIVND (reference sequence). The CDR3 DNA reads TGTGCCACAAAAGCCACAGACCGGGACACCGGCTACACCTTC. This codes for CATKATDRDTGYTF.

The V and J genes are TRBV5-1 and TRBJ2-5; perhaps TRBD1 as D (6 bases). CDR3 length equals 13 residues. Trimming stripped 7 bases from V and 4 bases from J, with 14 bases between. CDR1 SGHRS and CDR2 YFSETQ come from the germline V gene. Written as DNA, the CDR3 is TGCGCCAGCGGTGAATTGGGGGCAGAGACCCAGTACTTC. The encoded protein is CASGELGAETQYF.

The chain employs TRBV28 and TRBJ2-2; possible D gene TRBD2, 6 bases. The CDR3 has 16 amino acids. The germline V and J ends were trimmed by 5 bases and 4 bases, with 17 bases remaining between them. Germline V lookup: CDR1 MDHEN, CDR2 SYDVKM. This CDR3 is CASSPPEGQGTGELFF. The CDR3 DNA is TGTGCCAGCAGTCCGCCGGAGGGGCAGGGCACCGGGGAGCTGTTTTTT.

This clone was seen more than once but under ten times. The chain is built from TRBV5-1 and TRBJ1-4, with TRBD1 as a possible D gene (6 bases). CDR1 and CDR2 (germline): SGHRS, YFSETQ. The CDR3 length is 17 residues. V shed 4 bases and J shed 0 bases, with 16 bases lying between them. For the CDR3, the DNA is TGCGCCAGCAGCCTGGGACATGCCAACCCAACTAATGAAAAACTGTTTTTT. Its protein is CASSLGHANPTNEKLFF.

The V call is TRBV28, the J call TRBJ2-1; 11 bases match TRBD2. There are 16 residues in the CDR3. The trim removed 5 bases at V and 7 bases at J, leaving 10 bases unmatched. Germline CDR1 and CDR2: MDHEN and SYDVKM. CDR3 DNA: TGTGCCAGCAGTCTATCCGTAGCGGGAGGGACGAATGAGCAGTTCTTC. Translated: CASSLSVAGGTNEQFF.

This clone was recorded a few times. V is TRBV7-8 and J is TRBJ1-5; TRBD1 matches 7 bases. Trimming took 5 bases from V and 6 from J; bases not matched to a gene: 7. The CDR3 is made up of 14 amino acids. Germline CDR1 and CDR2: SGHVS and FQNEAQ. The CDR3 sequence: CASSRDRVGQPQHF. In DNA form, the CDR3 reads TGTGCCAGCAGCCGAGACAGGGTAGGTCAGCCCCAGCATTTT.

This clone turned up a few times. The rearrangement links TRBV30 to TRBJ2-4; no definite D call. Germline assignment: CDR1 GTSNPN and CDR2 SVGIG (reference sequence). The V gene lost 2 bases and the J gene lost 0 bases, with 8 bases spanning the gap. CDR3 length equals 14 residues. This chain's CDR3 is CAWSRNRAKNIQYF. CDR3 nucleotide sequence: TGTGCCTGGAGTAGGAACAGAGCCAAAAACATTCAGTACTTC.

This chain's CDR3 is CASSEPWASNTEAFF. CDR3 in DNA: TGCGCCAGCAGTGAGCCCTGGGCCTCCAACACTGAAGCTTTCTTT. The rearrangement links TRBV10-2 to TRBJ1-1; no definite D call. Germline V gives CDR1 WSHSY, CDR2 SAAADI. This CDR3 has 15 residues. V was cut by 2 bases and J by 2 bases, with 12 bases left in between.

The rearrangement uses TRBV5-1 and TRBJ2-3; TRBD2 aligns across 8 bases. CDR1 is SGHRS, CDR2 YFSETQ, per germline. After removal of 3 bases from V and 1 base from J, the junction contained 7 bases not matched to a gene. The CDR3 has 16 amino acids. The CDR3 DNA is TGCGCCAGCAGCTCCTTAGCGGGATTTGGCACAGATACGCAGTATTTT. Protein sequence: CASSSLAGFGTDTQYF.

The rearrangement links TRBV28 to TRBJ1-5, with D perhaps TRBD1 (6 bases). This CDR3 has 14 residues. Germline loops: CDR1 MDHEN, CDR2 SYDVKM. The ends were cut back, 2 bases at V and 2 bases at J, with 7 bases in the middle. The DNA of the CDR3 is TGTGCCAGCAGTTTAGGGGGCGGCAATCAGCCCCAGCATTTT. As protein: CASSLGGGNQPQHF.

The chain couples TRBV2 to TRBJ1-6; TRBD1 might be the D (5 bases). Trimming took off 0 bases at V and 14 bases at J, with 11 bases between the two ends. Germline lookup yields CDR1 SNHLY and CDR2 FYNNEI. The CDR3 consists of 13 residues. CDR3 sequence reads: CASSEARQLTLHF. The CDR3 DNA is TGTGCCAGCAGTGAAGCGAGACAGTTGACCCTCCACTTT.

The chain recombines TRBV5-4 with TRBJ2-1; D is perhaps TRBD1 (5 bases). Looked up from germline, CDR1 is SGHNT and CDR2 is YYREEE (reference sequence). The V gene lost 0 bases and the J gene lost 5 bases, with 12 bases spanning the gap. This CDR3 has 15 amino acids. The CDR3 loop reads CASSLVAGLNNEQFF. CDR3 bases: TGTGCCAGCAGCTTGGTGGCAGGGTTGAACAATGAGCAGTTCTTC. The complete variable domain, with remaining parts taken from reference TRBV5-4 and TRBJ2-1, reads ETGVTQSPTHLIKTRGQQVTLRCSSQSGHNTVSWYQQALGQGPQFIFQYYREEENGRGNFPPRFSGLQFPNYSSELNVNALELDDSALYLCASSLVAGLNNEQFFGPGTRLTVL.

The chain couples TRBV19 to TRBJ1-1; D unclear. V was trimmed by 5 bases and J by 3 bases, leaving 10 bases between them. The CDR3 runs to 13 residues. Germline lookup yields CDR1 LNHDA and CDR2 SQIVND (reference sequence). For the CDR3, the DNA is TGTGCCAGTAGTTTCAGTGCGGACACTGAAGCTTTCTTT. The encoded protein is CASSFSADTEAFF. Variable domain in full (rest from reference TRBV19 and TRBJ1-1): DGGITQSPKYLFRKEGQNVTLSCEQNLNHDAMYWYRQDPGQGLRLIYYSQIVNDFQKGDIAEGYSVSREKKESFPLTVTSAQKNPTAFYLCASSFSADTEAFFGQGTRLTVV.

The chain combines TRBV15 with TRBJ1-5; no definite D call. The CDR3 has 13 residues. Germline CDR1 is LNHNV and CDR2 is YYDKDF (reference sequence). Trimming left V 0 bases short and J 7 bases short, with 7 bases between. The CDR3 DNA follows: TGTGCCACCAGCAGAGATCTTTCCCAGCCCCAGCATTTT. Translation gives CATSRDLSQPQHF.

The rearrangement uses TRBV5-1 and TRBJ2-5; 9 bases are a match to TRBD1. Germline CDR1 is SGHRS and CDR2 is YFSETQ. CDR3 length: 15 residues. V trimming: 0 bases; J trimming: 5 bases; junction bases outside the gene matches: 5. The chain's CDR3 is CASSLGAGTGETQYF. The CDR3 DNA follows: TGCGCCAGCAGCTTGGGCGCCGGGACAGGGGAGACCCAGTACTTC.

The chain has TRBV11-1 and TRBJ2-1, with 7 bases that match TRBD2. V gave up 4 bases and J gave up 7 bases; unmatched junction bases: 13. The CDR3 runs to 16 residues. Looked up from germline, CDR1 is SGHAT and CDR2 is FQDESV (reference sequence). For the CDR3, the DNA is TGTGCCAGCAGCTCAGAACGGGGAATGGGGGGGAATGAGCAGTTCTTC. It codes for CASSSERGMGGNEQFF.

In nucleotides, the CDR3 is TGCGCCAGCAGCCTGGGACTAGGCGACAATGAGCAGTTCTTC. Protein: CASSLGLGDNEQFF. The chain is built from TRBV5-1 and TRBJ2-1; 8 bases map to TRBD2. V trimming: 4 bases; J trimming: 5 bases; junction bases outside the gene matches: 5. CDR3 length equals 14 residues. The germline gives CDR1 SGHRS, CDR2 YFSETQ.

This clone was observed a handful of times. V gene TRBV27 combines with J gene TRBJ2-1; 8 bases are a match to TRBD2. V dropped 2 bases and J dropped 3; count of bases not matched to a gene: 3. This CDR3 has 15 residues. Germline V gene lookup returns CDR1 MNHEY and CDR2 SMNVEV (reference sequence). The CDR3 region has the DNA TGTGCCAGCAGTTTAGCGGGAGGTAACTACAATGAGCAGTTCTTC. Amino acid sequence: CASSLAGGNYNEQFF.

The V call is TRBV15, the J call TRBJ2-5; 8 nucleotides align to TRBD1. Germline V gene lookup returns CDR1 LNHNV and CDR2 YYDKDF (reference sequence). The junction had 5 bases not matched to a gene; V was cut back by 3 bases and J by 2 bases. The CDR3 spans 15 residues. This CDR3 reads CATSRGQVGQETQYF. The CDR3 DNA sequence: TGTGCCACCAGCAGGGGACAGGTTGGGCAAGAGACCCAGTACTTC.

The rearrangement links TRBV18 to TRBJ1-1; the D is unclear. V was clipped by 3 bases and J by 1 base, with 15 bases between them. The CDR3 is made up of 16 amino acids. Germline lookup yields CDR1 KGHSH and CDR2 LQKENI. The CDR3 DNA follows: TGTGCCAGCTCACCGTCTTCCCCTGGCCCGAACACTGAAGCTTTCTTT. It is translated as CASSPSSPGPNTEAFF.